The table lists the clone carrying this T cell receptor (beta chain) with a few counts. The target antigen is unknown. This entry is derived from a study of CD8 T cells in ankylosing spondylitis. Study outcomes and limitations: Clones linked to disease were reported to show significant enrichment in matched ankylosing spondylitis synovial fluid.

V trimming: 0 bases; J trimming: 7 bases; junction bases outside the gene matches: 9. CDR1 is MGHRA, CDR2 YSYEKL, per germline. This CDR3 has 16 residues. 5'-RACE, quantitative and with molecular barcodes, yielded the TCR beta libraries. In TCRdb, the 5' RACE reads were re-called with MiXCR into one record per CDR3 protein. Found here are some 240,000 distinct CDR3 sequences, about 20% of them singletons; the top ten hold under 40%. This chain connects TRBV4-1 to TRBJ2-7; 10 bases agree with TRBD1. The sequenced sample was blood, either unsorted or a sorted T cell fraction (not recorded which). The receptor was isolated from a male donor with ankylosing spondylitis or in good health (not recorded which). The CDR3 loop is CASSQDRGQGFGEQYF. The CDR3 DNA reads as TGCGCCAGCAGCCAAGATCGGGGACAGGGGTTCGGGGAGCAGTACTTC.